Listed below are T cell receptor beta chains from one sample, sequenced in a study of regulatory T cells in long-lasting Graves disease. TCRdb fed the multiplex PCR reads into MiXCR, producing one record per CDR3 protein. The sample shows 250,000 to 400,000 distinct CDR3 sequences, more than 15% of them seen only once. Material: peripheral blood mononuclear cells (PBMCs), obtained at new diagnosis, from a patient treated with antithyroid drugs. These receptors all stem from a female donor with Graves disease. Each CDR3 is given with its conserved first and last residue. The D gene is left open where the match is weak. The size field is filled for only some rows; it gives once, few, many or a size class.

clone_size	d_call	cdr3_length	v_call	j_call	cdr3_nt	cdr3_aa
many	TRBD2	16	TRBV15	TRBJ2-3	TGTGCCACCAGCCTTACCGCGGGGGAGGGCGCAGATACGCAGTATTTT	CATSLTAGEGADTQYF
many	NA	14	TRBV14	TRBJ2-1	TGTGCCAGCAGCCCCGTAGGGAGAGGCAATGAGCAGTTCTTC	CASSPVGRGNEQFF
many	NA	14	TRBV10-3	TRBJ2-5	TGTGCCATCAGTTCTGGACAGATACAAGAGACCCAGTACTTC	CAISSGQIQETQYF
few	NA	18	TRBV9	TRBJ2-2	TGTGCCAGCAGCGTAAGTTCCATGGAGGGGAGAGGATCTGGGGAGCTGTTTTTT	CASSVSSMEGRGSGELFF
many	NA	12	TRBV5-5	TRBJ2-2	TGTGCCAGCAGCTTAACAGGCGGGGAGCTGTTTTTT	CASSLTGGELFF
few	NA	16	TRBV19	TRBJ2-1	TGTGCCAGTAGTATCGGTTTAGCGGCGTACTACAATGAGCAGTTCTTC	CASSIGLAAYYNEQFF
many	NA	13	TRBV27	TRBJ2-3	TGTGCCAGCAGTTTCGGTAGTTGGGATACGCAGTATTTT	CASSFGSWDTQYF
many	TRBD2	16	TRBV11-2	TRBJ2-1	TGTGCCAGCAGCTCGGTTCTAGCGGGAGGCTACAATGAGCAGTTCTTC	CASSSVLAGGYNEQFF
NA	NA	14	TRBV19	TRBJ1-5	TGTGCCAGTACGGGGAACAGTCCCAATCAGCCCCAGCATTTT	CASTGNSPNQPQHF
many	TRBD1	17	TRBV28	TRBJ2-3	TGTGCCAGCAGTTTAATCAGGGGGACCGGGGACACAGATACGCAGTATTTT	CASSLIRGTGDTDTQYF
many	NA	13	TRBV29-1	TRBJ2-7	TGCAGCGTCCTCGGGGGAATTAGCTACGAGCAGTACTTC	CSVLGGISYEQYF
many	TRBD2	16	TRBV12-3/TRBV12-4	TRBJ2-1	TGTGCCAGCAGGAGATCGACTAGCGGGCGAAGGCATGAGCAGTTCTTC	CASRRSTSGRRHEQFF
many	TRBD1	15	TRBV12-5	TRBJ1-3	TGTGCTAGTGGTTTGGGGACAGGGCCTGGAAACACCATATATTTT	CASGLGTGPGNTIYF
NA	NA	15	TRBV19	TRBJ2-1	TGTGCCAGTAGTATGGGTCTCGGCCTCTACAATGAGCAGTTCTTC	CASSMGLGLYNEQFF
NA	TRBD2	16	TRBV27	TRBJ2-7	TGTGCCAGCAGTTTCACCGGACTAGCGGGGAACTACGAGCAGTACTTC	CASSFTGLAGNYEQYF
NA	NA	13	TRBV6-1	TRBJ1-3	TGTGCCAGCAAAGAAGAGTCTGGAAACACCATATATTTT	CASKEESGNTIYF
many	NA	16	TRBV3-1	TRBJ2-7	TGTGCCAGCAGCCAAGATTGGAACCCTACGGCCTACGAGCAGTACTTC	CASSQDWNPTAYEQYF
few	TRBD2	18	TRBV20-1	TRBJ2-7	TGCAGTGCTAGAGATCAGGGACTAGCGGGAGTAGGGGCCTACGAGCAGTACTTC	CSARDQGLAGVGAYEQYF
many	TRBD2	18	TRBV28	TRBJ2-2	TGTGCCAGCAGCCATGACTTTCTAGCGGAACTTAACACCGGGGAGCTGTTTTTT	CASSHDFLAELNTGELFF
NA	NA	15	TRBV5-4	TRBJ2-2	TGTGCCAGCAGCTTGTCGGGGATTGGGACCGGGGAGCTGTTTTTT	CASSLSGIGTGELFF
NA	TRBD2	15	TRBV10-3	TRBJ2-3	TGTGCCATCAGTGAGTCGGTGGGAGGGACAGATACGCAGTATTTT	CAISESVGGTDTQYF
few	NA	13	TRBV30	TRBJ1-5	TGTGCCTGGAGTGAAACAGGGTTCCAGCCCCAGCATTTT	CAWSETGFQPQHF
many	NA	12	TRBV9	TRBJ2-3	TGTGCCAGCAGCGCGGTGGCAGATACGCAGTATTTT	CASSAVADTQYF
many	NA	14	TRBV12-3/TRBV12-4	TRBJ2-2	TGTGCCAGCAGTTTAGGGGTATACACCGGGGAGCTGTTTTTT	CASSLGVYTGELFF
many	NA	16	TRBV2	TRBJ2-1	TGTGCCAGCAGTGATATCCCGGGACCGCTTTACAATGAGCAGTTCTTC	CASSDIPGPLYNEQFF
many	NA	12	TRBV19	TRBJ1-5	TGTGCCAGCAGCAGGGGAAATCAGCCCCAGCATTTT	CASSRGNQPQHF
once	TRBD2	16	TRBV12-3/TRBV12-4	TRBJ2-3	TGTGCCAGCAGTTTCAGAGCGGGAGGGCGCACAGATACGCAGTATTTT	CASSFRAGGRTDTQYF
many	TRBD1	14	TRBV24-1	TRBJ2-7	TGTGCCACCAGCCATACAGGGGGCCGAAACGAGCAGTACTTC	CATSHTGGRNEQYF
many	NA	14	TRBV27	TRBJ1-1	TGTGCCAGCTCCCTCTCTGGGGTTGGCACTGAAGCTTTCTTT	CASSLSGVGTEAFF
many	NA	14	TRBV20-1	TRBJ2-1	TGCAGTGCTAGTGCGGGCGGGACGTACAATGAGCAGTTCTTC	CSASAGGTYNEQFF
many	NA	14	TRBV5-1	TRBJ2-7	TGCGCCAGCAGCTCCGCTGGGTCTTCCTACGAGCAGTACTTC	CASSSAGSSYEQYF
few	TRBD2	16	TRBV5-1	TRBJ2-7	TGCGCCAGCAGCTCACTTCCTAGCGGAACGACCTACGAGCAGTACTTC	CASSSLPSGTTYEQYF
many	NA	17	TRBV11-1	TRBJ2-2	TGTGCCAGCAGCTCCCAGGTCGGGACGGGCAACACCGGGGAGCTGTTTTTT	CASSSQVGTGNTGELFF
many	NA	14	TRBV6-2/TRBV6-3	TRBJ2-2	TGTGCCAGCAGTACAAACGGGAGAACCGGGGAGCTGTTTTTT	CASSTNGRTGELFF
many	NA	12	TRBV24-1	TRBJ2-3	TGTGCCACCAGTGATGTGGGGTGGCCGCAGTATTTT	CATSDVGWPQYF
many	NA	19	TRBV11-2	TRBJ1-3	TGTGCCAGCAGCTTATCCCCCAAACAGGGCCTAAACTCTGGAAACACCATATATTTT	CASSLSPKQGLNSGNTIYF
many	NA	12	TRBV20-1	TRBJ2-7	TGCAGTGCCAGTGATCGGGTTATTGAGCAGTACTTC	CSASDRVIEQYF
many	TRBD1	15	TRBV3-1	TRBJ2-3	TGTGCCAGCAGCCAATACCCGGGACAGGGAGATACGCAGTATTTT	CASSQYPGQGDTQYF
NA	NA	19	TRBV27	TRBJ2-3	TGTGCCAGCAGCCCCAGTCTAGGTGGCGTTGGGGGCCAGGGAGATACGCAGTATTTT	CASSPSLGGVGGQGDTQYF
NA	TRBD1	15	TRBV2	TRBJ1-1	TGTGCCAGCAGTGAATGGGACAGGGGGCGTACTGAAGCTTTCTTT	CASSEWDRGRTEAFF
few	NA	13	TRBV29-1	TRBJ1-4	TGCAGCGTTCTGGTTCTAAAGGGGGAAAAACTGTTTTTT	CSVLVLKGEKLFF
NA	TRBD1	15	TRBV2	TRBJ2-5	TGTGCCAGCAGTGAAGGGACAGGGTCAGGGGAGACCCAGTACTTC	CASSEGTGSGETQYF
many	TRBD1	16	TRBV2	TRBJ1-1	TGTGCCAGCAGACGGAGGGGACAGGGGATGAACACTGAAGCTTTCTTT	CASRRRGQGMNTEAFF
NA	NA	15	TRBV28	TRBJ1-2	TGTGCCAGCAGTGATGGGCCTTCTGTAAACTATGGCTACACCTTC	CASSDGPSVNYGYTF
many	NA	14	TRBV19	TRBJ1-2	TGTGCCAGTAACGAGGGTGGATCAGTTCGTGGCTACACCTTC	CASNEGGSVRGYTF
many	NA	17	TRBV12-3/TRBV12-4	TRBJ2-3	TGTGCCAGCAGTCCCCAGGTTCCAGGTTCTAGCACAGATACGCAGTATTTT	CASSPQVPGSSTDTQYF
many	NA	13	TRBV10-2	TRBJ2-7	TGCGCCAGCAGAGTGAGCGGGCCCTACGAGCAGTACTTC	CASRVSGPYEQYF
many	TRBD1	14	TRBV12-3/TRBV12-4	TRBJ2-6	TGTGCCAGCAGCGACAGGGCTGGGGCCAACGTCCTGACTTTC	CASSDRAGANVLTF
NA	TRBD1	14	TRBV2	TRBJ1-4	TGTGCCAGCATTCGCAGGGGGCTAAGTGAAAAACTGTTTTTT	CASIRRGLSEKLFF
few	NA	13	TRBV4-1	TRBJ2-6	TGCGCCAGCAGCTCGGTAGGGGCCAACGTCCTGACTTTC	CASSSVGANVLTF
many	NA	14	TRBV7-2	TRBJ2-7	TGTGCCAGCAGGAACAAAGCAGGCACCTACGAGCAGTACTTC	CASRNKAGTYEQYF
NA	TRBD1	17	TRBV9	TRBJ2-1	TGTGCCAGCAGCCAGGCCGGACAGGGCGAAGGATACAATGAGCAGTTCTTC	CASSQAGQGEGYNEQFF
many	TRBD1	16	TRBV19	TRBJ2-2	TGTGCCAGCCGCCGGGACAGTGCACGGAGCACCGGGGAGCTGTTTTTT	CASRRDSARSTGELFF
many	NA	15	TRBV2	TRBJ2-3	TGTGCCAGCAGTGAACAGGCCTTTGACTCAGATACGCAGTATTTT	CASSEQAFDSDTQYF